The 25 T cell receptor beta chains below were found in one sample sequenced in a study of cytomegalovirus exposure and HLA in healthy donors. Produced via immunoSEQ multiplex PCR; TCRdb's table is partial and in-frame only. The sample has over 200,000 clones, about 91% seen once. Source material: PBMCs. The origin of the receptors is a woman aged 18 to 35 in good health and CMV-seronegative.

The chain is built from TRBV5-1 and TRBJ2-1; 14 nucleotides align to TRBD2. The junction had 6 bases not matched to a gene; V was cut back by 1 base and J by 6 bases. The CDR3 length is 17 residues. From germline, CDR1 is SGHRS and CDR2 YFSETQ. The chain's CDR3 is CASSLHGLAGGPNEQFF. DNA of the CDR3: TGCGCCAGCAGCTTGCATGGACTAGCGGGGGGTCCCAATGAGCAGTTCTTC. The complete variable domain, with remaining parts taken from reference TRBV5-1 and TRBJ2-1, reads KAGVTQTPRYLIKTRGQQVTLSCSPISGHRSVSWYQQTPGQGLQFLFEYFSETQRNKGNFPGRFSGRQFSNSRSEMNVSTLELGDSALYLCASSLHGLAGGPNEQFFGPGTRLTVL.

The rearrangement joins TRBV28 to TRBJ2-3; 7 positions match TRBD2. The germline CDR1 and CDR2 sequences are MDHEN and SYDVKM. This CDR3 is 16 amino acids long. With V trimmed by 5 bases and J by 2 bases, 10 bases remained unmatched. The DNA of the CDR3 is TGTGCCAGCAGTGGCGAGCGGGATCGTAACACAGATACGCAGTATTTT. Translation: CASSGERDRNTDTQYF.

The gene calls are TRBV7-9 and TRBJ2-5, with 11 bases fitting TRBD2. Germline V gene sequence: CDR1 SEHNR, CDR2 FQNEAQ (reference sequence). The CDR3 has 18 amino acids. The J segment lost 1 base and the V segment lost 0 bases, leaving 7 bases of the junction unmatched. CDR3 amino acids: CASSLASLAGGGQETQYF. CDR3 bases: TGTGCCAGCAGCTTAGCGAGCCTAGCGGGAGGAGGCCAAGAGACCCAGTACTTC.

V usage is TRBV4-2 and J usage is TRBJ2-5; D may be TRBD2 (6 bases). The CDR3 runs to 16 residues. The V end lost 4 bases, the J end lost 4 bases, and 19 bases lay between the germline ends. Germline-derived CDR1 and CDR2 are LGHNA and YNFKEQ. The CDR3 coding sequence is TGTGCCAGCAGCCCCATCCAAGCGGGCAGCCGAGAGACCCAGTACTTC. Its protein product is CASSPIQAGSRETQYF.

The V call is TRBV9, the J call TRBJ2-1; 9 bases map to TRBD2. V trimming: 5 bases; J trimming: 8 bases; junction bases outside the gene matches: 11. CDR1 is SGDLS and CDR2 is YYNGEE in the germline V gene. The length of the CDR3 is 15 residues. This CDR3 reads CASRPIAGDGDEQFF. CDR3 nucleotide sequence: TGTGCCAGCAGACCGATAGCGGGAGACGGTGATGAGCAGTTCTTC. Filled out from reference TRBV9 and TRBJ2-1, the complete variable domain reads DSGVTQTPKHLITATGQRVTLRCSPRSGDLSVYWYQQSLDQGLQFLIQYYNGEERAKGNILERFSAQQFPDLHSELNLSSLELGDSALYFCASRPIAGDGDEQFFGPGTRLTVL.

V gene TRBV25-1 combines with J gene TRBJ1-1, with a tentative D call TRBD1 (6 bases). V lost 7 bases, J lost 1 base, and 13 bases lay in between. From germline, CDR1 is MGHDK and CDR2 SYGVNS. The CDR3 totals 14 residues. CDR3: CASKGLGGNTEAFF. The CDR3 nucleotides read TGTGCCAGCAAAGGGTTAGGGGGGAACACTGAAGCTTTCTTT.

The V gene is TRBV4-3, the J gene TRBJ1-1; D gene ambiguous. Trimming left V 1 base short and J 1 base short, with 7 bases between. Germline V gene lookup returns CDR1 LGHNA and CDR2 YSLEER. This CDR3 spans 14 amino acids. Here the CDR3 reads CASSQVRRNTEAFF. The CDR3 nucleotides are TGCGCCAGCAGCCAAGTCAGGCGGAACACTGAAGCTTTCTTT.

For the CDR3, the DNA is TGTGCCAGCAGTACCCTCAGGGGGCAGCGAGAAAAACTGTTTTTT. It specifies CASSTLRGQREKLFF. This sequence joins TRBV6-1 and TRBJ1-4, with 8 bases that match TRBD1. CDR3 size: 15 residues. The V and J ends lost 5 bases and 8 bases, in that order; junction bases with no gene match: 10. The germline V gene has CDR1 MNHNS and CDR2 SASEGT.

The V call is TRBV7-9, the J call TRBJ2-7; D gene unclear. Per the germline V gene, CDR1 is SEHNR and CDR2 is FQNEAQ (reference sequence). V was shortened by 3 bases and J by 3 bases, with 18 bases between the two germline ends. This CDR3 has 16 amino acids. CDR3 nucleotides: TGTGCCAGCAGCTTCCCCCTCACCCCCGAGGACTACGAGCAGTACTTC. Translation: CASSFPLTPEDYEQYF.

The chain has TRBV6-6 and TRBJ2-7; TRBD2 matches 8 bases. The junction had 8 bases not matched to a gene; V was cut back by 7 bases and J by 6 bases. This CDR3 is built from 13 residues. CDR1 is MNHNY, CDR2 SVGAGI, per germline (reference sequence). CDR3 loop: CASNSGVPREQYF. As DNA, the CDR3 is TGTGCCAGCAATAGCGGGGTCCCACGCGAGCAGTACTTC.

V gene TRBV30 combines with J gene TRBJ1-2; D not certain. The germline gives CDR1 GTSNPN, CDR2 SVGIG (reference sequence). V lost 4 bases to trimming and J lost 7 bases, with 16 bases between them. The CDR3 loop spans 13 amino acids. CDR3 residues: CAWNVLGGGGYTF. DNA of the CDR3: TGTGCCTGGAATGTTTTGGGAGGTGGTGGCTACACCTTC.

In this sample, this clone turned up once. The V call is TRBV28, the J call TRBJ1-1; 7 bases agree with TRBD1. V lost 4 bases, J lost 6 bases, and 8 bases stayed unmatched. Germline V gives CDR1 MDHEN, CDR2 SYDVKM. CDR3 length: 14 amino acids. The CDR3 protein is CASSSQGKRAEAFF. Written as DNA, the CDR3 is TGTGCCAGCAGTTCACAGGGGAAGAGGGCTGAAGCTTTCTTT.

The rearrangement links TRBV29-1 to TRBJ2-5; D uncertain. Looked up from germline, CDR1 is SQVTM and CDR2 is ANQGSEA. This CDR3 comprises 11 residues. Trimming shortened V by 8 bases and J by 2 bases, and 9 bases separated the two germline ends. DNA of the CDR3: TGCAGCCTCACGCGTCAAGAGACCCAGTACTTC. Amino acids: CSLTRQETQYF.

The table lists this clone with a count of one. The chain has TRBV6-6 and TRBJ2-1, with D unresolved. This CDR3 spans 12 amino acids. Germline assignment: CDR1 MNHNY and CDR2 SVGAGI (reference sequence). V was shortened by 6 bases and J by 4 bases, with 7 bases between the two germline ends. The CDR3 DNA follows: TGTGCCAGCAGAGTCAGATACAATGAGCAGTTCTTC. It specifies CASRVRYNEQFF.

The rearrangement uses TRBV15 and TRBJ2-5; a possible D gene is TRBD2 (6 bases). Trimming left V 5 bases short and J 1 base short, with 17 bases between. Germline-derived CDR1 and CDR2 are LNHNV and YYDKDF (reference sequence). This CDR3 contains 16 residues. CDR3 DNA sequence: TGTGCCACCAGCCCTCTGATCGGGGGTTTCCAAGAGACCCAGTACTTC. It specifies CATSPLIGGFQETQYF.

The chain has TRBV5-5 and TRBJ2-7; 7 nucleotides match TRBD2. Germline CDR1 and CDR2: SGHKS and YYEKEE (reference sequence). This CDR3 has 15 residues. V lost 4 bases, J lost 3 bases, and 10 bases stayed unmatched. The CDR3 nucleotides read TGTGCCAGCAGCCCAGTATGGGGGGAGGGCTACGAGCAGTACTTC. This gives the protein CASSPVWGEGYEQYF.

The chain is built from TRBV11-2 and TRBJ1-2; 7 bases align to TRBD1. J was trimmed by 4 bases and V by 5 bases; bases with no gene match: 7. The CDR3 is 14 residues long. Germline values: CDR1 SGHAT, CDR2 FQNNGV. The CDR3 sequence is CASSGQDRTYGYTF. The CDR3 bases are TGTGCCAGCAGCGGGCAGGACAGGACCTATGGCTACACCTTC.

This clone was seen once. This chain uses TRBV28 with TRBJ2-3; 11 nucleotides match TRBD2. Germline V gene data show CDR1 as MDHEN and CDR2 as SYDVKM. The CDR3 consists of 17 residues. Trimming took 2 bases from V and 1 from J; bases not matched to a gene: 5. CDR3 loop: CASSLREGLAGTDTQYF. The CDR3 nucleotides read TGTGCCAGCAGTTTACGGGAGGGACTAGCGGGCACAGATACGCAGTATTTT.

This clone was counted many times. The rearrangement joins TRBV6-5 to TRBJ1-2; perhaps TRBD1 as D (5 bases). Per germline, CDR1 MNHEY and CDR2 SVGAGI. This CDR3 region has 13 residues. V was trimmed by 4 bases and J by 6 bases, leaving 12 bases between them. CDR3 DNA: TGTGCCAGCAGTTCCAACCCGGACAATGGCTACACCTTC. Its protein product is CASSSNPDNGYTF.

The chain is built from TRBV6-1 and TRBJ2-7; weak D call: TRBD1 (6 bases). With 7 bases removed from V and 6 bases from J, the gap between germline ends came to 16 bases. This CDR3 has 13 amino acids. Germline assignment: CDR1 MNHNS and CDR2 SASEGT. The CDR3: CASKPNRAREQYF. The CDR3 DNA reads TGTGCCAGCAAACCAAACAGGGCGCGCGAGCAGTACTTC.

This clone was observed a few times. The rearrangement links TRBV6-5 to TRBJ2-1; the match to TRBD2 covers 8 bases. In germline, CDR1 is MNHEY, CDR2 SVGAGI. After removal of 4 bases from V and 1 base from J, the junction contained 3 bases not matched to a gene. The CDR3 covers 15 residues. The chain's CDR3 is CASSLSGSSYNEQFF. The CDR3 bases are TGTGCCAGCAGTTTGAGCGGGAGTTCCTACAATGAGCAGTTCTTC.

This clone was picked up one time. The chain recombines TRBV9 with TRBJ2-3; unclear D gene. Deletions cut 0 bases from V and 6 bases from J, with 17 bases between. The CDR3 extends over 16 amino acids. Germline V gene sequence: CDR1 SGDLS, CDR2 YYNGEE. This chain's CDR3 is CASSVGPLDLSDTQYF. The CDR3 DNA sequence: TGTGCCAGCAGCGTAGGACCGCTAGACCTCTCGGATACGCAGTATTTT.

The chain couples TRBV10-3 to TRBJ1-4, with D possibly being TRBD1 (5 bases). The CDR3 runs 16 residues. Deletions cut 3 bases from V and 8 bases from J, with 19 bases between. Germline CDR1 reads ENHRY; CDR2 reads SYGVKD. CDR3 in DNA: TGTGCCATCAGTGACAGGGTGGCCCGGAGTGGGGAAAAACTGTTTTTT. Translating it yields CAISDRVARSGEKLFF.

This clone was detected only a few times. V is TRBV11-2 and J is TRBJ1-2; the D is unclear. CDR3 size: 11 residues. Trimming cost V 5 bases and J 6 bases, with 7 bases left between them. Germline V gives CDR1 SGHAT, CDR2 FQNNGV. This chain's CDR3 is CASSTTHGYTF. The CDR3 DNA follows: TGTGCCAGCAGCACGACACATGGCTACACCTTC.

The chain joins TRBV19 to TRBJ2-1; tentatively, D is TRBD2 (5 bases). The CDR3 length is 15 residues. V lost 5 bases and J lost 2, with 13 bases in between. Germline V gene data show CDR1 as LNHDA and CDR2 as SQIVND (reference sequence). The CDR3 spells CASSPLEEAYNEQFF. Written as DNA, the CDR3 is TGTGCCAGTAGTCCCTTGGAGGAGGCCTACAATGAGCAGTTCTTC. Full variable domain (rest looked up from reference TRBV19 and TRBJ2-1): DGGITQSPKYLFRKEGQNVTLSCEQNLNHDAMYWYRQDPGQGLRLIYYSQIVNDFQKGDIAEGYSVSREKKESFPLTVTSAQKNPTAFYLCASSPLEEAYNEQFFGPGTRLTVL.